Listed here are 2 T cell receptor beta chains from one sample, sequenced in a study of T cell repertoires in cytomegalovirus infection. These receptors' targets are unknown. TCRdb reprocessed the reads via MiXCR and lists one record per CDR3 protein. Here the sample spans approximately 300,000 distinct CDR3 sequences, approximately 25% being singletons. The sequenced sample was cultured PBMCs, obtained from culture after CMV antigen stimulation. Every receptor here comes from a human donor in good health (CMV status not recorded). Some clones in this sample may be carry-over from other donors' samples.

This clonotype was counted a few times. V and J are TRBV28 and TRBJ2-5, with 7 positions matching TRBD1. Trimming cost V 4 bases and J 1 base; bases outside gene matches: 21. The CDR3 has 20 amino acids. Germline values: CDR1 MDHEN, CDR2 SYDVKM. CDR3: CASSSSITGAAPYFQETQYF. In DNA, the CDR3 is TGTGCCAGCAGTTCCTCAATTACAGGGGCCGCACCCTATTTCCAAGAGACCCAGTACTTC.

The chain is built from TRBV14 and TRBJ2-1, with TRBD2 matching 11 bases. The CDR3 totals 15 residues. Germline CDR1 reads SGHDN; CDR2 reads FVKESK. V was pared by 6 bases and J by 2 bases, with 3 bases of the junction left unmatched. The CDR3 DNA follows: TGTGCCAGCAGGTTAGCGGGAGGGCCCTACAATGAGCAGTTCTTC. This gives the protein CASRLAGGPYNEQFF.